Listed here are 30 T cell receptor beta chains from one sample, sequenced in a study of shared clonotypes between healthy human individuals. Method: immunoSEQ multiplex PCR; TCRdb's copy keeps in-frame clones and lacks some. The table lists 2,100,000 or so clones, approximately 96% of them singletons, with more than 0.1% in the top ten. The sample comprised naive CD4+ T cells sorted from blood. The subset denotes: CD45RA+ positively selected. These TCRs come from a man in his late teens or twenties in good health.

The J gene is TRBJ1-1, the V gene TRBV5-1; weak D call: TRBD1 (5 bases). CDR1 is SGHRS and CDR2 is YFSETQ in the germline V gene. The CDR3 spans 15 residues. The V end was cut by 0 bases, the J end by 4 bases, with 13 bases between. CDR3: CASSLEGGAGTEAFF. In nucleotides, the CDR3 is TGCGCCAGCAGCTTGGAAGGAGGGGCCGGCACTGAAGCTTTCTTT.

The chain recombines TRBV5-1 with TRBJ1-4; weak D call: TRBD1 (5 bases). Germline CDR1 and CDR2: SGHRS and YFSETQ. Deletions cut 1 base from V and 3 bases from J, with 10 bases between. This CDR3 has 15 amino acids. This CDR3 reads CASSLNTGPNEKLFF. The CDR3, as DNA: TGCGCCAGCAGCTTGAATACAGGACCTAATGAAAAACTGTTTTTT.

The gene calls are TRBV10-1 and TRBJ2-1, with D perhaps TRBD2 (5 bases). V dropped 11 bases and J dropped 9 bases, with 20 bases sitting between them. This CDR3 has 13 amino acids. Germline-derived CDR1 and CDR2 are WNHNN and SYGVQD (reference sequence). CDR3 in amino acids: CASREGIATEQFF. DNA for the CDR3: TGCGCCTCCAGAGAGGGTATAGCGACTGAGCAGTTCTTC.

The gene calls are TRBV5-1 and TRBJ2-7, with no clear D. V was shortened by 9 bases and J by 2 bases, with 3 bases between the two germline ends. Germline V gene lookup returns CDR1 SGHRS and CDR2 YFSETQ. The CDR3 spans 9 residues. CDR3 DNA sequence: TGCGCCAACCCCTACGAGCAGTACTTC. Its protein product is CANPYEQYF.

This chain connects TRBV5-1 to TRBJ2-5; 13 nucleotides agree with TRBD2. Per the germline V gene, CDR1 is SGHRS and CDR2 is YFSETQ. V gave up 3 bases and J gave up 5 bases; unmatched junction bases: 7. The CDR3 length is 16 residues. In DNA form, the CDR3 reads TGCGCCAGCAGCTGGACCGGGACTAGCGGGATTGAGACCCAGTACTTC. Translation: CASSWTGTSGIETQYF.

Here the CDR3 DNA reads TGTGCCAGCACCCTTAGATGGCGGCAAGAGACCCAGTACTTC. Protein: CASTLRWRQETQYF. The chain carries TRBV28 and TRBJ2-5; D unclear. The V end was cut by 7 bases, the J end by 2 bases, with 14 bases between. Germline V gives CDR1 MDHEN, CDR2 SYDVKM. This CDR3 spans 14 amino acids.

This sequence joins TRBV6-5 and TRBJ2-7, with 10 bases that match TRBD1. J lost 9 bases, V lost 8 bases, and 13 bases had no gene match. CDR3 length equals 14 residues. Germline CDR1 reads MNHEY; CDR2 reads SVGAGI. CDR3 sequence: CASGYRDRGTVQYF. CDR3 DNA sequence: TGTGCCAGCGGATACCGGGACAGGGGTACGGTGCAGTACTTC.

The chain carries TRBV5-6 and TRBJ1-4; no clear D. V lost 0 bases to trimming and J lost 1 base, with 7 bases between them. CDR3 size: 15 residues. Germline-derived CDR1 and CDR2 are SGHDT and YYEEEE. The CDR3, as DNA: TGTGCCAGCAGCTTGGGTCCCGGAACTAATGAAAAACTGTTTTTT. Its translation: CASSLGPGTNEKLFF.

The rearrangement uses TRBV5-1 and TRBJ2-7; the D call may be TRBD1 or TRBD2 (6 bases each). V gave up 0 bases and J gave up 0 bases, with 16 bases separating them. The germline gives CDR1 SGHRS, CDR2 YFSETQ. The CDR3 loop spans 17 amino acids. The CDR3 region is CASSLEGGGPSSYEQYF. In nucleotides, the CDR3 is TGCGCCAGCAGCTTGGAGGGGGGCGGTCCTAGCTCCTACGAGCAGTACTTC.

V usage is TRBV6-5 and J usage is TRBJ2-7; 9 bases map to TRBD1. Trimming cost V 6 bases and J 2 bases; bases outside gene matches: 8. Germline values: CDR1 MNHEY, CDR2 SVGAGI. This CDR3 is 15 amino acids long. The CDR3 loop reads CASSPDRGATYEQYF. The CDR3 nucleotides read TGTGCCAGCAGCCCAGACAGGGGGGCGACCTACGAGCAGTACTTC.

This rearrangement joins TRBV27 to TRBJ1-2; TRBD1 matches at 11 bases. Germline CDR1 is MNHEY and CDR2 is SMNVEV (reference sequence). V lost 6 bases, J lost 8 bases, and 5 bases stayed unmatched. This CDR3 has 13 residues. The DNA of the CDR3 is TGTGCCAGCAGCCCCGGGACAGGGGGAGGCTACACCTTC. It yields the protein CASSPGTGGGYTF.

The V and J genes are TRBV28 and TRBJ2-3, with 8 bases matching TRBD2. This CDR3 contains 16 residues. V gave up 2 bases and J gave up 2 bases; unmatched junction bases: 6. In germline, CDR1 is MDHEN, CDR2 SYDVKM. The DNA for the CDR3 is TGTGCCAGCAGTTTAGGGAAAGCGGGGGTCACAGATACGCAGTATTTT. It codes for CASSLGKAGVTDTQYF.

The chain recombines TRBV6-6 with TRBJ1-6; 8 bases are a match to TRBD1. V shed 0 bases and J 8 bases; nucleotides not matched to a gene: 3. This CDR3 contains 15 residues. Germline CDR1 reads MNHNY; CDR2 reads SVGAGI (reference sequence). The chain's CDR3 is CASSYSVTGDSPLHF. CDR3 DNA: TGTGCCAGCAGTTACTCGGTGACAGGGGATTCACCCCTCCACTTT.

This chain connects TRBV2 to TRBJ2-3; the D is unclear. Trimming shortened V by 7 bases and J by 5 bases, and 7 bases separated the two germline ends. The CDR3 spans 11 residues. CDR1 SNHLY and CDR2 FYNNEI come from the germline V gene. CDR3 amino acids: CASIFRDTQYF. For the CDR3, the DNA is TGTGCCAGCATTTTTAGAGATACGCAGTATTTT. Based on the CDR3 plus reference TRBV2 and TRBJ2-3, the full variable domain is EPEVTQTPSHQVTQMGQEVILRCVPISNHLYFYWYRQILGQKVEFLVSFYNNEISEKSEIFDDQFSVERPDGSNFTLKIRSTKLEDSAMYFCASIFRDTQYFGPGTRLTVL.

The CDR3 region is CASSPDWDGYTF. The CDR3 bases are TGTGCCAGCAGCCCCGACTGGGATGGCTACACCTTC. The V gene is TRBV2, the J gene TRBJ1-2, with D uncertain. This CDR3 region has 12 residues. Trimming took off 6 bases at V and 6 bases at J, with 11 bases between the two ends. CDR1 is SNHLY, CDR2 FYNNEI, per germline.

The chain carries TRBV12-5 and TRBJ1-6; no definite D call. Germline-derived CDR1 and CDR2 are LGHNT and FRNRAP. Trimming removed 6 bases at V and 7 bases at J, with 16 bases between. The CDR3 length is 15 residues. CDR3 nucleotides: TGTGCTAGTGGACGGGGAGACACGCCAAATTCACCCCTCCACTTT. Its protein product is CASGRGDTPNSPLHF. Filled out from reference TRBV12-5 and TRBJ1-6, the complete variable domain reads DARVTQTPRHKVTEMGQEVTMRCQPILGHNTVFWYRQTMMQGLELLAYFRNRAPLDDSGMPKDRFSAEMPDATLATLKIQPSEPRDSAVYFCASGRGDTPNSPLHFGNGTRLTVT.

The chain couples TRBV5-4 to TRBJ2-3; no firm D call. Deletions cut 5 bases from V and 6 bases from J, with 16 bases between. This CDR3 contains 14 residues. Germline V gene sequence: CDR1 SGHNT, CDR2 YYREEE (reference sequence). For the CDR3, the DNA is TGTGCCAGCAGGCTGGCGTATGGAACGGATACGCAGTATTTT. Its protein is CASRLAYGTDTQYF.

The V and J genes are TRBV5-1 and TRBJ2-1; 7 positions agree with TRBD1. V lost 2 bases to trimming and J lost 6 bases; unmatched junction nucleotides: 8. Per germline, CDR1 SGHRS and CDR2 YFSETQ. The CDR3 has 15 amino acids. This CDR3 is CASSFKQGSGNEQFF. The CDR3 bases are TGCGCCAGCAGCTTTAAACAGGGGTCGGGCAATGAGCAGTTCTTC. Complete variable domain (other parts from reference TRBV5-1 and TRBJ2-1): KAGVTQTPRYLIKTRGQQVTLSCSPISGHRSVSWYQQTPGQGLQFLFEYFSETQRNKGNFPGRFSGRQFSNSRSEMNVSTLELGDSALYLCASSFKQGSGNEQFFGPGTRLTVL.

The chain employs TRBV18 and TRBJ2-7; 8 bases agree with TRBD2. From germline, CDR1 is KGHSH and CDR2 LQKENI. The V segment lost 5 bases and the J segment 4 bases; nucleotides outside the gene matches: 7. The CDR3 runs to 14 residues. CDR3 loop: CASSNGRASYEQYF. The CDR3 DNA sequence: TGTGCCAGCTCAAACGGGAGGGCCTCTTACGAGCAGTACTTC.

The chain has TRBV5-1 and TRBJ1-1; 9 bases match TRBD1. The CDR3 consists of 15 residues. The germline CDR1 and CDR2 sequences are SGHRS and YFSETQ. Trimming at V came to 2 bases and at J to 1 base, leaving 3 bases not matched to a gene. CDR3 residues: CASSLGTGTNTEAFF. The CDR3 DNA is TGCGCCAGCAGCTTAGGGACAGGGACGAACACTGAAGCTTTCTTT.

This rearrangement joins TRBV1 to TRBJ2-6; TRBD2 is taken as the D call from the table, unchecked against the DNA. TRBV1 is termed a pseudogene. The CDR3 length is 16 residues. The DNA of the CDR3 is TGCACCAGCAGCGGCCCGATTAGCCCTGGGGCCAACGTCCTGACTTTC. Residues: CTSSGPISPGANVLTF.

The chain is built from TRBV6-9 and TRBJ1-3; tentative D call: TRBD1 (6 bases). The germline V and J ends were trimmed by 5 bases and 10 bases, with 30 bases remaining between them. The CDR3 totals 18 residues. Per the germline V gene, CDR1 is MNHGY and CDR2 is SVAAGI. Here the CDR3 reads CASSTPGHRVSRSRTIYF. For the CDR3, the DNA is TGTGCCAGCAGTACACCGGGACATCGGGTTTCGAGATCTAGGACCATATATTTT.

The chain has TRBV28 and TRBJ2-2; D gene ambiguous. The CDR3 sequence is 14 residues long. Germline V gene sequence: CDR1 MDHEN, CDR2 SYDVKM. Trimming removed 6 bases at V and 6 bases at J, with 14 bases between. The CDR3: CASSKPIRAGELFF. The DNA for the CDR3 is TGTGCCAGCAGCAAACCCATACGGGCCGGGGAGCTGTTTTTT.

The chain uses TRBV5-4 and TRBJ2-7, with no clear D. The CDR3 extends over 14 amino acids. Per the germline V gene, CDR1 is SGHNT and CDR2 is YYREEE (reference sequence). V was cut by 4 bases and J by 0 bases, with 11 bases left in between. CDR3: CASSRPGTSYEQYF. CDR3 coding DNA: TGTGCCAGCAGCCGCCCCGGCACCTCCTACGAGCAGTACTTC. The variable domain in full, completed from reference TRBV5-4 and TRBJ2-7, reads ETGVTQSPTHLIKTRGQQVTLRCSSQSGHNTVSWYQQALGQGPQFIFQYYREEENGRGNFPPRFSGLQFPNYSSELNVNALELDDSALYLCASSRPGTSYEQYFGPGTRLTVT.

This chain joins TRBV23-1 and TRBJ1-2; 7 positions agree with TRBD1. TRBV23-1 is known as an ORF, though its function is uncertain. With 3 bases clipped from V and 5 bases from J, the junction kept 18 bases outside the gene matches. The CDR3 has 18 amino acids. The CDR3, as DNA: TGCGCCAGCAGTCAGTTAGCTATCCGGGACAGTGTAGTTTATGGCTACACCTTC. Encoded protein: CASSQLAIRDSVVYGYTF.

The CDR3: CASSFAGTVNTEAFF. CDR3 DNA: TGTGCCAGCAGTTTCGCCGGCACAGTGAACACTGAAGCTTTCTTT. The rearrangement links TRBV27 to TRBJ1-1; D ambiguous. CDR3 length: 15 residues. Germline V gene data show CDR1 as MNHEY and CDR2 as SMNVEV (reference sequence). Trimming took 3 bases from V and 0 from J, leaving 11 bases between them.

A few counts support this clone. V is TRBV28 and J is TRBJ2-5; D remains ambiguous. Germline loops: CDR1 MDHEN, CDR2 SYDVKM. V gave up 3 bases and J gave up 2 bases, with 7 bases separating them. The length of the CDR3 is 13 residues. The CDR3 here is CASSFEAQETQYF. In DNA form, the CDR3 reads TGTGCCAGCAGTTTCGAGGCACAAGAGACCCAGTACTTC.

V gene TRBV29-1 combines with J gene TRBJ2-7; either TRBD1 or TRBD2 may supply D (5 bases each). Per germline, CDR1 SQVTM and CDR2 ANQGSEA. Trimming stripped 7 bases from V and 2 bases from J, with 15 bases between. The CDR3 contains 13 residues. Written as DNA, the CDR3 is TGCAGCGCCAAATCGGGACCTACCTACGAGCAGTACTTC. Residues: CSAKSGPTYEQYF.

V is TRBV11-2 and J is TRBJ1-2, with D perhaps TRBD1 (5 bases). V was shortened by 5 bases and J by 10 bases, with 14 bases between the two germline ends. The length of the CDR3 is 12 residues. The germline V gene encodes CDR1 SGHAT and CDR2 FQNNGV. The CDR3 loop reads CASSQTERTYTF. Here the CDR3 DNA reads TGTGCCAGCAGCCAGACAGAGCGGACCTACACCTTC. Looking up the rest from reference TRBV11-2 and TRBJ1-2 gives the full variable domain: EAGVAQSPRYKIIEKRQSVAFWCNPISGHATLYWYQQILGQGPKLLIQFQNNGVVDDSQLPKDRFSAERLKGVDSTLKIQPAKLEDSAVYLCASSQTERTYTFGSGTRLTVV.

The rearrangement joins TRBV6-5 to TRBJ1-5; D might be TRBD1 (5 bases). Germline CDR1 MNHEY, CDR2 SVGAGI. The CDR3 extends over 13 amino acids. V was clipped by 5 bases and J by 8 bases, with 13 bases between them. DNA of the CDR3: TGTGCCAGCAGTGTCGGGGGGTGGGAGCCCCAGCATTTT. It yields the protein CASSVGGWEPQHF.